A selection of T cell receptor beta chains follows, all from one sample in a study of beta chain features in type 1 diabetes. TCRdb's copy holds only in-frame clones and misses some; the assay was immunoSEQ multiplex PCR. The table includes approximately 380,000 clones, roughly 16% detected once. The sequenced material came from naive CD4+ T cells from blood. The receptors here all came from a woman between 18 and 29 years old in good health. Both conserved end residues are part of each CDR3. The D gene is left open where the match is weak. Size is stated for part of the rows, as once, few or many counts, or as a class when the clone is expanded.

abundance	v_gene	d_gene	j_gene	CDR3nt	CDR3aa
.	TRBV7-3	.	TRBJ2-7	TGTGCCAGCAGCTCAGATACCGGGACTTACGAGCAGTACTTC	CASSSDTGTYEQYF
.	TRBV7-8	.	TRBJ1-2	TGTGCCAGCAGTATACAGGAGAACTATGGCTACACCTTC	CASSIQENYGYTF
few	TRBV14	.	TRBJ2-2	TGTGCCAGCAGCCTCGGTCCCGGGGAGCTGTTTTTT	CASSLGPGELFF
.	TRBV7-9	.	TRBJ1-2	TGTGCCAGCAGCTTAGCGGGGGCGGAGGGCTACACCTTC	CASSLAGAEGYTF
.	TRBV28	.	TRBJ2-1	TGTGCCAGCAGTTTATTCAGGGCAGGGCAGTTCTTC	CASSLFRAGQFF
.	TRBV11-2	TRBD1	TRBJ1-1	TGTGCCAGCAGCTTACGGACAGGGTGGTACACTGAAGCTTTCTTT	CASSLRTGWYTEAFF
few	TRBV29-1	.	TRBJ1-2	TGCAGCGTTGCTTCGGGGTGGGAGGGTGGCTACACCTTC	CSVASGWEGGYTF
.	TRBV28	TRBD2	TRBJ2-5	TGTGCCAGCAGTTTCGGGACTAGCGGGGGCCAAGAGACCCAGTACTTC	CASSFGTSGGQETQYF
few	TRBV7-2	TRBD1	TRBJ1-5	TGTGCCAGCAGCCTCACCGGGACAGGGGGTGGTCAGCCCCAGCATTTT	CASSLTGTGGGQPQHF
.	TRBV27	.	TRBJ2-7	TGTGCCAGCAGTATCAACAGGGATTTCATTGACTACGAGCAGTACTTC	CASSINRDFIDYEQYF
.	TRBV13	.	TRBJ1-1	TGTGCCAGCAGCTACCAGGGAATCGCTGAAGCTTTCTTT	CASSYQGIAEAFF
.	TRBV5-1	TRBD2	TRBJ2-1	TGCGCCAGCAGCTTGGGACTAGCGGGAGTCTACAATGAGCAGTTCTTC	CASSLGLAGVYNEQFF
few	TRBV29-1	.	TRBJ2-7	TGCAGCGTTGTACCCGGCTCCTACGAGCAGTACTTC	CSVVPGSYEQYF
few	TRBV11-2	TRBD2	TRBJ2-5	TGTGCCAGCAGCTGGGGACTAGCGGGAGAGGAGACCCAGTACTTC	CASSWGLAGEETQYF
.	TRBV7-2	.	TRBJ1-5	TGTGCCAGCAGCGTGGACTCCTCAGTGGGCCAGCCCCAGCATTTT	CASSVDSSVGQPQHF
few	TRBV30	.	TRBJ1-4	TGTGCCTGGAGTGTACTCAGGGGCCGTGAAAAACTGTTTTTT	CAWSVLRGREKLFF
few	TRBV5-1	TRBD1	TRBJ2-5	TGCGCCAGCAGCTGGGGACAGGGAGAGTGGGAGACCCAGTACTTC	CASSWGQGEWETQYF
.	TRBV30	TRBD2	TRBJ2-1	TGTGCCTGGAGTTTACGGGGGGGGGCGAAGGGCCTCTACAATGAGCAGTTCTTC	CAWSLRGGAKGLYNEQFF
.	TRBV28	TRBD1	TRBJ2-7	TGTGCCAGCAGTTTAGCGGGACAGGGGGCCAGGCGCGAGCAGTACTTC	CASSLAGQGARREQYF
.	TRBV19	TRBD2	TRBJ2-1	TGTGCCAGTAGTCTAGCGGGAACGACCTACAATGAGCAGTTCTTC	CASSLAGTTYNEQFF
few	TRBV20-1	.	TRBJ2-7	TGCAGTGCTGGGGCCTCCTACGAGCAGTACTTC	CSAGASYEQYF
.	TRBV19	TRBD2	TRBJ2-1	TGTGCCAGTAGTATTGTCCGGGGACTAGAGCAGTTCTTC	CASSIVRGLEQFF
.	TRBV4-2	TRBD2	TRBJ2-7	TGTGCCAGCAGCCAAGATCGGGGAGCGGGAGGCCCTCGCGAGCAGTACTTC	CASSQDRGAGGPREQYF
.	TRBV29-1	.	TRBJ2-7	TGCAGCGTTGCCCCAGGGGGGTCCTACGAGCAGTACTTC	CSVAPGGSYEQYF
.	TRBV25-1	.	TRBJ1-2	TGTGCCAGCAGTGAGAGAAATAAGGGGATCTATGGCTACACCTTC	CASSERNKGIYGYTF
few	TRBV5-1	TRBD2	TRBJ2-3	TGCGCCAGCAGCTCGGGACTAGCGGGAGCGGATACGCAGTATTTT	CASSSGLAGADTQYF
few	TRBV5-1	TRBD2	TRBJ2-1	TGCGCCAGCAGCTTAATAACGGGAGGGAATGAGCAGTTCTTC	CASSLITGGNEQFF
.	TRBV2	.	TRBJ2-1	TGTGCCAGCAGTGACGGTGGGAGAAGCTCAAGTGAGCAGTTCTTC	CASSDGGRSSSEQFF
.	TRBV18	.	TRBJ2-7	TGTGCCAGCTCACCACCAGTCAGAATCTACGAGCAGTACTTC	CASSPPVRIYEQYF
few	TRBV4-1	.	TRBJ2-6	TGCGCCAGCAGCCATCCATACAGGGCTGGGGCCAACGTCCTGACTTTC	CASSHPYRAGANVLTF
few	TRBV6-1	TRBD1	TRBJ1-2	TGTGCCAGCAGTCGACAGGGGAACTACACCTTC	CASSRQGNYTF
.	TRBV18	.	TRBJ2-1	TGTGCCAGCTCACCGATCCTTACAAGGAGCAATGAGCAGTTCTTC	CASSPILTRSNEQFF
.	TRBV29-1	TRBD2	TRBJ2-7	TGCAGCGTCGGGACTAGCGGGTACTACGAGCAGTACTTC	CSVGTSGYYEQYF
few	TRBV20-1	.	TRBJ1-5	TGCAGTGCCGAATACGGGCCCCAGCATTTT	CSAEYGPQHF
.	TRBV11-1	TRBD2	TRBJ2-7	TGTGCCAGCAGCTTAGGTACTAGCGGGAACGAGCAGTACTTC	CASSLGTSGNEQYF
.	TRBV27	.	TRBJ1-5	TGTGCCAGCAGTTTATGGTCTGAGTTAAGCAATCAGCCCCAGCATTTT	CASSLWSELSNQPQHF
few	TRBV5-4	.	TRBJ1-1	TGTGCCAGCAGCTTGACACCGACTGAAGCTTTCTTT	CASSLTPTEAFF
.	TRBV7-9	TRBD2	TRBJ2-1	TGTGCCAGCAGCCTCAGCGGGGACAATGAGCAGTTCTTC	CASSLSGDNEQFF
.	TRBV6-5	TRBD1	TRBJ1-5	TGTGCCAGCAGTTCAGGGGGTTATAGCAATCAGCCCCAGCATTTT	CASSSGGYSNQPQHF
.	TRBV19	TRBD1	TRBJ1-5	TGTGCCAGTAGCGTATACGGGACAGGGGGCCAGCAGCCCCAGCATTTT	CASSVYGTGGQQPQHF